This TCR beta chain was recorded in a study of hypomethylating agent response in myelodysplastic syndrome (dated by TCRdb to the early 2020s). Broadly, across the study: Patients were treated with the hypomethylating agents azacitidine (8 of 11) or decitabine (3 of 11). The cohort was composed of ten or so male and 2 female myelodysplastic syndrome patients. Patients had a mean age of about 70 +/- 6 years, and a diploid cytogenetic profile was the most common. The mutation found most frequently was TET2, which appeared in about 45% of the 11 patients. Complete response or hematologic improvement was achieved by six patients, and 4 or 5 patients were classified as non-responders. Response was defined as complete response or hematologic improvement, and patients who met neither criterion were classified as non-responders.

A remark on this clone: Its antigen target is currently unknown. No much larger clone is present one base from it, and per-base qualities are unavailable.

The germline V gene specifies MGHRA as CDR1 and YSYEKL as CDR2. Including cysteine and phenylalanine, the CDR3 has 14 amino acids. Only CDR3 DNA remains: 42 bases, in frame from the first base. V and J are truncated by 0 bases and 6 bases respectively, leaving an intervening sequence of 11 bases. Here is what the overall study found, with its caveats: Possible recognition of novel MDS antigens by the shared GLIPH2 clusters was not confirmed, and experimental validation of that possible recognition is needed. Richness, rarefaction diversity and clonality did not change significantly after hypomethylating agent treatment, across all patients or within response groups. Only around 10 patients were analyzed, so the cohort was small. Novel clonotypes emerged more often in responders, while non-responders showed more contracted clonotypes after treatment. The healthy control donors were not matched in age to the MDS patients, and this mismatch could have affected the comparison between MDS and healthy donors.

T-cell subsets were not sorted, so the analysis was performed on bulk bone marrow. Immunosequencing of the TCR beta CDR3 regions was performed on bone marrow from about a dozen myelodysplastic syndrome patients before and after hypomethylating agent therapy. To track the repertoire longitudinally, every patient provided one baseline bone marrow along with two to three bone marrows taken at different post-treatment timepoints. Genomic DNA was isolated from whole bone marrow, and DNA quality was assessed with TapeStation, NanoDrop OneC and PicoGreen assays. Libraries were prepared through the immunoSEQ multiplex PCR assay. Sequencing was run at survey resolution with two replicates of approximately 200 ng each, for a total of roughly 400 ng of DNA per sample. Rearranged TCRB sequences in genomic DNA were detected with the hsTCRB kit, which uses multiplex PCR primers directed at V and J genes. In the first PCR, the CDR3 region was amplified for approximately 31 cycles with the QIAGEN Multiplex PCR Kit. An 8-cycle second PCR added sample barcodes and Illumina adapters to each replicate. A QuantStudio 6 together with the KAPA library quantification kit was used to quantify the pooled libraries. Approximately 16 pM of pooled libraries was sequenced on an Illumina MiSeq using 156-cycle single-end reads and a 15-cycle index read. The authors' pipeline ran thus. VDJdb annotation flagged about 1.5% of around 160,000 unique clonotypes as previously reported viral-epitope-specific. Raw reads were processed into normalized, annotated TCRB repertoires with the immunoSEQ Data Assistant and immunoSEQ Analyzer. Clonotypes were analyzed with BioAnalyzer and version 0.6.5 of the immunarch R package. Every repertoire was downsampled to the clone count of the smallest repertoire before richness was estimated. Clonotypes were classified as expanded, contracted or novel by Fisher's exact tests, with novel defined as zero frequency before treatment. GLIPH2 clustered significantly changed CDR3 beta sequences using simulation_depth=1000 and kmer_min_depth=3, excluding CDR3s shorter than five residues. TCRdb's version of the immuneACCESS table is confined to in-frame rearrangements and falls short of the full clone set. An unresolved V gene accounts for under half of the shortfall where checked; the remainder is of unknown origin. V and J calls and clone size are as listed in that table; D and trimming were resolved from the DNA. A total of several thousand clones appear in this sample, over 65% of them only once. Clones ranked in the top ten supply more than 9% of the sample.

Sequencing was performed on bone marrow, taken before or after starting hypomethylating agent treatment for myelodysplastic syndrome (not recorded which). The chain is assembled from TRBV4-1 and TRBJ1-1; no D gene can be assigned with confidence. This sequence originates from a human donor with myelodysplastic syndrome. The CDR3 reads CASSQDGLIAEAFF. The nucleotides are TGCGCCAGCAGCCAAGACGGCCTAATCGCTGAAGCTTTCTTT.